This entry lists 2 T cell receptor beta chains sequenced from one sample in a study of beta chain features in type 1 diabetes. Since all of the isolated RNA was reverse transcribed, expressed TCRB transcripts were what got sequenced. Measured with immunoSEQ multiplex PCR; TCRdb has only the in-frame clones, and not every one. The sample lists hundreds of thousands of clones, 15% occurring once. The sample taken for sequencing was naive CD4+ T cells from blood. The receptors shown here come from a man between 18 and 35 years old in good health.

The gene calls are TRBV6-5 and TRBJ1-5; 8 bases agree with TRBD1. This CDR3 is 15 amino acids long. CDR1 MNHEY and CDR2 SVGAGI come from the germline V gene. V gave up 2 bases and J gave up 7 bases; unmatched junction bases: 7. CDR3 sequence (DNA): TGTGCCAGCAGTTACACAAGACAGGGGACCCAGCCCCAGCATTTT. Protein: CASSYTRQGTQPQHF.

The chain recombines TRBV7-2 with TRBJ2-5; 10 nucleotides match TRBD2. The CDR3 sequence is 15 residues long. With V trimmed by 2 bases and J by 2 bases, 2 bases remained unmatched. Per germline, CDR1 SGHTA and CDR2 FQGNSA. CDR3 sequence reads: CASSLQAGGQETQYF. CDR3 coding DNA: TGTGCCAGCAGCTTACAAGCGGGGGGGCAAGAGACCCAGTACTTC. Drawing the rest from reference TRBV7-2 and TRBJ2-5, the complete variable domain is GAGVSQSPSNKVTEKGKDVELRCDPISGHTALYWYRQSLGQGLEFLIYFQGNSAPDKSGLPSDRFSAERTGGSVSTLTIQRTQQEDSAVYLCASSLQAGGQETQYFGPGTRLLVL.